The 8 T cell receptor beta chains reported below all come from one sample, sequenced in a study of T cells after yellow fever vaccination. TCRdb independently ran MiXCR on the 5' RACE reads; one entry per CDR3 protein. The profile shows around 63,000 distinct CDR3 sequences, 6.5% to 8% of them singletons. The material sequenced was CD8+ T cells sorted from PBMCs, taken 15 days after the yellow fever booster vaccination. Every receptor here comes from a man younger than 40 who received the YFV17D yellow fever vaccine.

This clonotype was recorded a few times. The DNA of the CDR3 is TGCGCCAGCAGTGGGGGGGGGACCTACGAGCAGTACTTC. Encoded protein: CASSGGGTYEQYF. J is TRBJ2-7 and V is TRBV10-2; 7 bases match TRBD2. Germline-derived CDR1 and CDR2 are WSHSY and SAAADI. J was trimmed by 2 bases and V by 4 bases; bases with no gene match: 2. The CDR3 is 13 amino acids.

The V call is TRBV20-1, the J call TRBJ2-1, with D perhaps TRBD2 (5 bases). Germline V gene lookup returns CDR1 DFQATT and CDR2 SNEGSKA (reference sequence). The V end was cut by 5 bases, the J end by 0 bases, with 11 bases between. The CDR3 is 14 residues long. This CDR3 reads CSAFGLSSYNEQFF. The CDR3 DNA reads as TGCAGTGCTTTTGGACTGAGCTCCTACAATGAGCAGTTCTTC.

This clonotype was seen many times. The V gene is TRBV7-8, the J gene TRBJ2-2; 8 bases are shared with TRBD2. From germline, CDR1 is SGHVS and CDR2 FQNEAQ. Losses at the gene ends were 2 bases for V and 6 bases for J; bases not matched to a gene: 8. The length of the CDR3 is 16 residues. CDR3 residues: CASSLSIAGKAGELFF. The CDR3, as DNA: TGTGCCAGCAGCTTATCCATAGCGGGAAAGGCCGGGGAGCTGTTTTTT.

The rearrangement joins TRBV28 to TRBJ2-3; TRBD1 matches 9 bases. Germline assignment: CDR1 MDHEN and CDR2 SYDVKM. The V gene end was trimmed by 4 bases and the J gene end by 5 bases; junction bases not matched to a gene: 7. CDR3 length equals 15 residues. The CDR3: CASSSRTGVVDTQYF. CDR3 DNA: TGTGCCAGCAGTTCCAGGACAGGGGTGGTAGATACGCAGTATTTT.

There are many counts of this clonotype. The chain employs TRBV7-9 and TRBJ1-1; D call uncertain. The germline V gene encodes CDR1 SEHNR and CDR2 FQNEAQ (reference sequence). This CDR3 contains 15 residues. The V end lost 3 bases, the J end lost 0 bases, and 11 bases lay between the germline ends. For the CDR3, the DNA is TGTGCCAGCAGCTTCCAGATAACTATGAACACTGAAGCTTTCTTT. Translated: CASSFQITMNTEAFF. The full variable domain, completed using reference TRBV7-9 and TRBJ1-1, is DTGVSQNPRHKITKRGQNVTFRCDPISEHNRLYWYRQTLGQGPEFLTYFQNEAQLEKSRLLSDRFSAERPKGSFSTLEIQRTEQGDSAMYLCASSFQITMNTEAFFGQGTRLTVV.

This clonotype was seen at least ten times. The CDR3 loop reads CASSLLEVVNTEAFF. For the CDR3, the DNA is TGTGCCAGCAGCCTACTTGAGGTCGTGAACACTGAAGCTTTCTTT. The V call is TRBV7-9, the J call TRBJ1-1, with no clear D. Between the trimmed V and J ends, which lost 5 bases and 0 bases, there was a span of 13 bases. The CDR3 is 15 amino acids. Germline loops: CDR1 SEHNR, CDR2 FQNEAQ (reference sequence).

This clonotype was observed many times. The V call is TRBV7-6, the J call TRBJ2-1; 8 bases match TRBD2. The germline V gene has CDR1 SGHVS and CDR2 FNYEAQ. V lost 3 bases, J lost 8 bases, and 9 bases stayed unmatched. The CDR3 consists of 15 residues. The CDR3 nucleotides read TGTGCCAGCAGCTTGAGAGCGGGAGTTACGGATGAGCAGTTCTTC. This encodes CASSLRAGVTDEQFF.

This clonotype was observed at least ten times. The genes are TRBV10-3 and TRBJ2-1; D may be TRBD2 (5 bases). The CDR3 runs 15 residues. The germline V and J ends were trimmed by 3 bases and 10 bases, with 19 bases remaining between them. Looked up from germline, CDR1 is ENHRY and CDR2 is SYGVKD. CDR3 protein: CAISDSARGSPEQFF. CDR3 bases: TGTGCCATCAGTGATAGTGCCCGGGGTAGCCCGGAGCAGTTCTTC.